These 6 T cell receptor beta chains were all obtained from the same sample, sequenced in a study of post-analysis software for immune sequencing data. Overall study findings and caveats: Compared with controls, patients had more of about five TRBV segments, including TRBV5-6, TRBV5-1 and TRBV20-1.

TCR beta cDNA libraries had unique molecular identifiers. MiXCR, run by TCRdb on the PCR reads, gives a single entry per CDR3 protein. The sample holds more than 500,000 distinct CDR3 sequences, 34% seen once. These receptors' antigens are unknown. Sequences were obtained from blood. These TCRs come from a girl younger than 18 with multiple sclerosis.

V and J are TRBV2 and TRBJ2-7; 8 bases match TRBD1. Germline-derived CDR1 and CDR2 are SNHLY and FYNNEI. This CDR3 is built from 14 residues. V trimming: 3 bases; J trimming: 2 bases; junction bases outside the gene matches: 3. For the CDR3, the DNA is TGTGCCAGCAGTGACCGACAGGGGCCCTACGAGCAGTACTTC. Protein product: CASSDRQGPYEQYF.

This clonotype came up a few times. The DNA of the CDR3 is TGTGCCAGCTCACGAGACCTGGGGGAAGAGACCCAGTACTTC. It specifies CASSRDLGEETQYF. The chain links TRBV18 to TRBJ2-5, with D possibly called TRBD1 or TRBD2 (5 bases each). V lost 4 bases, J lost 3 bases, and 12 bases lay in between. The CDR3 is 14 residues long. Germline values: CDR1 KGHSH, CDR2 LQKENI.

This clonotype was seen a handful of times. The gene calls are TRBV6-5 and TRBJ2-1; no clear D. The CDR3 consists of 13 residues. V shed 5 bases and J shed 5 bases, with 10 bases lying between them. Germline CDR1 is MNHEY and CDR2 is SVGAGI. CDR3 protein: CASSPNMDNEQFF. CDR3 bases: TGTGCCAGCAGTCCTAATATGGACAATGAGCAGTTCTTC.

The rearrangement links TRBV11-3 to TRBJ2-1; no definite D call. V was cut by 5 bases and J by 4 bases, with 15 bases left in between. Germline assignment: CDR1 SGHNT and CDR2 YENEEA. The CDR3 spans 15 residues. CDR3 bases: TGTGCCAGCAGCACTGCCCCTGGCCCATACAATGAGCAGTTCTTC. Its protein product is CASSTAPGPYNEQFF.

This chain links TRBV6-1 with TRBJ2-7; no firm D call. Trimming left V 3 bases short and J 3 bases short, with 12 bases between. Germline-derived CDR1 and CDR2 are MNHNS and SASEGT. CDR3 size: 14 residues. Here the CDR3 reads CASSEGPQIYEQYF. In nucleotides, the CDR3 is TGTGCCAGCAGTGAGGGCCCTCAAATCTACGAGCAGTACTTC.

The rearrangement joins TRBV5-1 to TRBJ2-4, with TRBD2 matching over 10 bases. The end of the DNA aligns better with TRBJ2-7, so the J call may be wrong. Germline V CDR1 and CDR2: SGHRS, YFSETQ. There are 14 residues in the CDR3. CDR3 region: CASSTGTSVYEQYF. For the CDR3, the DNA is TGCGCCAGCAGCACCGGGACTAGCGTCTACGAGCAGTACTTC.